This T cell receptor beta chain derives from a study of PD-1 blockade in mismatch repair-deficient tumors. Overall study: Patients had 12 to 13 mismatch repair-deficient cancer types and were previously treated and progressing. Study-level results: Tumor-resident clones, often undetectable pretreatment in blood, expanded then contracted after pembrolizumab.

To note about this clone: Its antigen is still unknown.

In germline, CDR1 is MNHEY, CDR2 SVGAGI. Trimming removed 6 bases at V and 0 bases at J, with 15 bases between. The CDR3 covers 15 residues. All patients were mismatch repair deficient, assessed by either PCR or immunohistochemistry. The TCR-sequenced patients were a few responders to pembrolizumab. Produced via immunoSEQ multiplex PCR; TCRdb's table is partial and in-frame only. The sample has some 97,000 clones, 82% seen once; the top ten hold about 6.3%. The rearrangement links TRBV6-5 to TRBJ2-7, with TRBD2 as a possible D gene (6 bases). The sequencing used peripheral blood, collected about 33 weeks after starting pembrolizumab. The TCR sequence derives from an adult with mismatch repair-deficient cancer. This CDR3 is CASSSPRRASYEQYF. DNA for the CDR3: TGTGCCAGCAGCTCCCCCAGGAGGGCCTCCTACGAGCAGTACTTC.